The 10 T cell receptor beta chains below come from one sample, sequenced in a study of cytomegalovirus exposure and HLA in healthy donors (dated by TCRdb to between 2016 and 2019). Library generation was performed with the immunoSEQ multiplex PCR assay. For the multiplex PCR, a mixture combining 60 forward primers for TCR Vbeta segments and 13 reverse primers for TCR Jbeta segments was used. TCRdb retrieved this table from immuneACCESS and kept in-frame rearrangements only. Not all clones are present; in checked studies, unresolved V genes account for under half, and no reason is known for the remainder. Within this sample are around 86,000 clones, with about three quarters of them counted one time only. Approximately 6.5% of the sample belongs to the ten largest clones. The material sequenced was PBMCs. The source of these receptors is a female donor in good health and CMV-seronegative.

V and J are TRBV28 and TRBJ2-4, with 9 bases matching TRBD1. This CDR3 is built from 14 residues. Trimming cost V 7 bases and J 7 bases; bases outside gene matches: 8. CDR1 and CDR2 (germline): MDHEN, SYDVKM. The CDR3 loop reads CASTPSGTGNIQYF. In DNA, the CDR3 is TGTGCCAGCACCCCCTCCGGGACAGGGAACATTCAGTACTTC.

The chain is built from TRBV30 and TRBJ1-2; TRBD1 agrees at 8 bases. V gave up 3 bases and J gave up 8 bases; unmatched junction bases: 11. CDR1 and CDR2 from the germline V gene are GTSNPN and SVGIG (reference sequence). This CDR3 has 14 residues. CDR3 loop: CAWSVRDRRPGYTF. CDR3 in DNA: TGTGCCTGGAGCGTCAGGGACAGGCGTCCAGGCTACACCTTC. Together with reference TRBV30 and TRBJ1-2, the CDR3 gives the full variable domain: SQTIHQWPATLVQPVGSPLSLECTVEGTSNPNLYWYRQAAGRGLQLLFYSVGIGQISSEVPQNLSASRPQDRQFILSSKKLLLSDSGFYLCAWSVRDRRPGYTFGSGTRLTVV.

The chain uses TRBV4-2 and TRBJ2-1; the match to TRBD2 covers 8 bases. CDR1 and CDR2 from the germline V gene are LGHNA and YNFKEQ. The CDR3 runs to 16 residues. J lost 7 bases, V lost 1 base, and 9 bases had no gene match. The CDR3 reads CASSQVQRESGNEQFF. CDR3 DNA sequence: TGTGCCAGCAGCCAAGTACAGCGGGAGTCGGGGAATGAGCAGTTCTTC.

This sequence joins TRBV6-5 and TRBJ1-6; D might be TRBD1 (5 bases). Trimming pared 0 bases from V and 8 bases from J, leaving 8 bases between. Germline CDR1 is MNHEY and CDR2 is SVGAGI. The CDR3 consists of 14 residues. This CDR3 reads CASSYSRDYSPLHF. The CDR3 DNA reads TGTGCCAGCAGTTACTCCAGGGATTATTCACCCCTCCACTTT.

This chain connects TRBV14 to TRBJ2-3, with D perhaps matching TRBD1 (6 bases). The CDR3 length is 17 residues. From germline, CDR1 is SGHDN and CDR2 FVKESK. With 0 bases removed from V and 8 bases from J, the gap between germline ends came to 21 bases. The CDR3 DNA reads TGTGCCAGCAGCCAAGATTCGATGGCGGGTAGCAGGGGTACGCAGTATTTT. Encoded protein: CASSQDSMAGSRGTQYF.

The chain is built from TRBV7-2 and TRBJ2-5, with TRBD2 matching over 7 bases. The closer fit of TRBJ2-7 to the DNA end suggests the J call may be wrong. The CDR3 covers 14 residues. Germline assignment: CDR1 SGHTA and CDR2 FQGNSA. The CDR3 region has the DNA TGTGCCAGCAACAAGCGGGACCACACTTACGAGCAGTACTTC. Protein product: CASNKRDHTYEQYF.

The J gene is TRBJ1-1, the V gene TRBV18; tentatively, D is TRBD1 (5 bases). The CDR3 is 14 residues long. Germline CDR1 is KGHSH and CDR2 is LQKENI. V was shortened by 5 bases and J by 5 bases, with 15 bases between the two germline ends. In DNA form, the CDR3 reads TGTGCCAGCTCAGAGGCCAGGGCGGGGACTGAAGCTTTCTTT. This codes for CASSEARAGTEAFF.

The V gene is TRBV7-6, the J gene TRBJ2-5; the D gene is possibly TRBD1 (5 bases). Trimming removed 4 bases from V and 5 bases from J, with 14 bases in between. This CDR3 spans 14 amino acids. The V gene's germline CDR1 is SGHVS and CDR2 FNYEAQ. The CDR3 coding sequence is TGTGCCAGCAGCTCGGACACATTGGGGGAGACCCAGTACTTC. It translates to CASSSDTLGETQYF.

The chain links TRBV25-1 to TRBJ2-1; D is perhaps TRBD2 (6 bases). Trimming removed 6 bases from V and 7 bases from J, with 10 bases in between. CDR3 size: 12 residues. Germline lookup yields CDR1 MGHDK and CDR2 SYGVNS. The CDR3, as DNA: TGTGCCAGCAGCCTTCGGGGGAATGAGCAGTTCTTC. Its translation is CASSLRGNEQFF.

V is TRBV6-5 and J is TRBJ1-6, with 7 bases that match TRBD1. The length of the CDR3 is 13 residues. Germline V gene data show CDR1 as MNHEY and CDR2 as SVGAGI. J gave up 14 bases and V 6 bases, and 10 bases lay outside the gene matches. CDR3 coding DNA: TGTGCCAGCAGACCCGGACAGGTCTCGGCCCTCCACTTT. It translates to CASRPGQVSALHF.